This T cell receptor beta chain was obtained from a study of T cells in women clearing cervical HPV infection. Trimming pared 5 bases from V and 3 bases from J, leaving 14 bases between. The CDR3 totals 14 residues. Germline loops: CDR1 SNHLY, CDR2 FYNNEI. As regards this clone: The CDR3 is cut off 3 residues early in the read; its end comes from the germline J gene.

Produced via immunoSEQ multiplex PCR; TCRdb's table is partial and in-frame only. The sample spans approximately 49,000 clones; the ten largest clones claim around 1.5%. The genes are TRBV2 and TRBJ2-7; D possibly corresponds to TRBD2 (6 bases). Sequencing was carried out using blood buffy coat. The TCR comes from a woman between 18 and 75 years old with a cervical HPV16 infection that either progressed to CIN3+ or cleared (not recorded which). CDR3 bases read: TGTGCCAGCAGTTCTCAGGCGGGGAGCTACGAG. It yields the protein CASSSQAGSYE. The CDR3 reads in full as CASSSQAGSYEQYF.